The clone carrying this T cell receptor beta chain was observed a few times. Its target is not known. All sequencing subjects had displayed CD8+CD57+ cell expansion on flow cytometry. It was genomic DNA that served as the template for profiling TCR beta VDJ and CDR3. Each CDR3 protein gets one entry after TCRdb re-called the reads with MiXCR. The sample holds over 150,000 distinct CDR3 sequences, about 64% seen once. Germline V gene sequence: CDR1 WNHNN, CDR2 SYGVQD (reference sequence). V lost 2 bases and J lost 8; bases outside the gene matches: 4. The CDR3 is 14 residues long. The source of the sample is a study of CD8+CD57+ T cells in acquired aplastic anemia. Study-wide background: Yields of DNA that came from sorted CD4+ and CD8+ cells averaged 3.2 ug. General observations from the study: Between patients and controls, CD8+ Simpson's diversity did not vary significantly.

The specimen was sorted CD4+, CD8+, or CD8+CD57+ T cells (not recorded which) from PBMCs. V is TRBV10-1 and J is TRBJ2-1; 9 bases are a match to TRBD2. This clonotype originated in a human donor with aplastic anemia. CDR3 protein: CASSEGGRVYEQFF. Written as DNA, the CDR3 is TGCGCCAGCAGTGAGGGCGGGAGGGTATATGAGCAGTTCTTC.